The 15 T cell receptor beta chains reported below all come from one sample, sequenced in a study of Graves' ophthalmopathy and Graves' hyperthyroidism. Scientists amplified the TCR beta CDR3 regions from RNA transcripts. HTBI-primed first-round RT-PCR preceded second-round multiplex PCR. TCRdb re-called the multiplex PCR reads with MiXCR, one entry per CDR3 protein. The sample yields approximately 700,000 distinct CDR3 sequences, under 50% seen once. Sequencing input: peripheral blood. The receptors were sampled from an adult man with Graves' ophthalmopathy.

Details on this clonotype: Its ends do not fully match the called genes, so a read error is possible. V usage is TRBV7-9 and J usage is TRBJ1-4; unclear D gene. The CDR3 runs to 17 residues. The germline gives CDR1 SEHNR, CDR2 FQNEAQ (reference sequence). The chain's CDR3 is CASSQWIRFETNEKLFF. The CDR3 nucleotides read TGCGCCAGCAGCCAATGGATCCGTTTTGAGACTAATGAAAAACTGTTTTTT.

This chain uses TRBV16 with TRBJ2-3; no clear D. The CDR3 runs to 15 residues. CDR1 is KGHSY, CDR2 FQNENV, per germline. Between the trimmed V and J ends, which lost 6 bases and 0 bases, there was a span of 13 bases. The CDR3 reads CASSLRAVSTDTQYF. CDR3 sequence (DNA): TGTGCCAGCAGTTTACGTGCGGTTAGCACAGATACGCAGTATTTT.

This clonotype was seen once. J is TRBJ1-5 and V is TRBV19; D possibly corresponds to TRBD1 (5 bases). Germline loops: CDR1 LNHDA, CDR2 SQIVND (reference sequence). Trimming took 4 bases from V and 3 from J, leaving 10 bases between them. This CDR3 has 14 amino acids. This CDR3 is CASSSRGPNQPQHF. In nucleotides, the CDR3 is TGTGCCAGTAGTAGTAGGGGTCCCAATCAGCCCCAGCATTTT.

Many counts were recorded for this clonotype. The J gene is TRBJ1-3, the V gene TRBV7-9, with a weak D call TRBD1 (6 bases). Germline V CDR1 and CDR2: SEHNR, FQNEAQ (reference sequence). CDR3 length: 16 amino acids. The V end was cut by 2 bases, the J end by 0 bases, with 11 bases between. As DNA, the CDR3 is TGTGCCAGCAGCTTACAGGGGCAGATCTCTGGAAACACCATATATTTT. Amino acids: CASSLQGQISGNTIYF.

This clonotype occurred once. For the CDR3, the DNA is TGTGCCAGCAGTGGACTAGCGGAGGACCTGACTTTC. Translating it yields CASSGLAEDLTF. The chain is built from TRBV2 and TRBJ2-6; 9 positions agree with TRBD2. The CDR3 loop spans 12 amino acids. The V gene's germline CDR1 is SNHLY and CDR2 FYNNEI. V gave up 4 bases and J gave up 15 bases; unmatched junction bases: 4.

This clonotype was seen at least ten times. The chain employs TRBV12-3 or TRBV12-4 and TRBJ1-2, with D possibly matching TRBD1 (6 bases). This CDR3 is built from 14 residues. Trimming cost V 7 bases and J 4 bases, with 16 bases left between them. The CDR3 nucleotides are TGTGCCAGCAATCAGGAGGACAGACTCTATGGCTACACCTTC. This translates into CASNQEDRLYGYTF.

V usage is TRBV12-3 or TRBV12-4 and J usage is TRBJ1-6; D is perhaps TRBD1 (6 bases). V dropped 4 bases and J dropped 10 bases, with 14 bases sitting between them. The length of the CDR3 is 14 residues. The CDR3 coding sequence is TGTGCCAGCAGTTCACAGGGAGGGGGATCACCCCTCCACTTT. Translating gives CASSSQGGGSPLHF.

This clonotype was counted many times. The chain is built from TRBV11-3 and TRBJ2-7, with 13 positions matching TRBD2. The trim removed 5 bases at V and 5 bases at J, leaving 6 bases unmatched. The CDR3 is 15 amino acids. Germline V gives CDR1 SGHNT, CDR2 YENEEA. CDR3 nucleotides: TGTGCCAGCAGCCCATCGACTAGCGGGAGGAACGAGCAGTACTTC. It is translated as CASSPSTSGRNEQYF.

The sample holds many counts of this clonotype. This rearrangement joins TRBV19 to TRBJ2-7; tentative D call: TRBD2 (5 bases). The germline V gene encodes CDR1 LNHDA and CDR2 SQIVND (reference sequence). CDR3 length: 13 amino acids. V lost 2 bases and J lost 6, with 11 bases in between. The CDR3 here is CASSILASGEQYF. DNA of the CDR3: TGTGCCAGTAGTATATTGGCGAGCGGCGAGCAGTACTTC.

The gene calls are TRBV12-3 or TRBV12-4 and TRBJ2-5, with TRBD2 matching over 8 bases. CDR3 length: 13 amino acids. V lost 6 bases and J lost 5; bases outside the gene matches: 5. The CDR3: CASRVAGRETQYF. The CDR3 nucleotides are TGTGCCAGCAGGGTAGCGGGAAGGGAGACCCAGTACTTC.

This clonotype was counted ten times or more. The J gene is TRBJ1-2, the V gene TRBV6-1, with TRBD1 matching 7 bases. CDR1 MNHNS and CDR2 SASEGT come from the germline V gene. The CDR3 is 14 amino acids. Trimming removed 3 bases from V and 4 bases from J; junction bases left unmatched: 5. The CDR3 bases are TGTGCCAGCAGTGACCTCGGGACAGTCTATGGCTACACCTTC. Translating gives CASSDLGTVYGYTF.

The gene calls are TRBV14 and TRBJ2-6; D perhaps matches TRBD1 (6 bases). Trimming took off 5 bases at V and 4 bases at J, with 15 bases between the two ends. The CDR3 consists of 16 residues. CDR1 SGHDN and CDR2 FVKESK come from the germline V gene. As DNA, the CDR3 is TGTGCCAGCAGCAACGGACAGTACACCGGGGCCAACGTCCTGACTTTC. Residues: CASSNGQYTGANVLTF.

This clonotype was observed a few times. The V and J genes are TRBV9 and TRBJ1-6, with D possibly matching TRBD1 (5 bases). CDR3 length: 13 amino acids. Germline V lookup: CDR1 SGDLS, CDR2 YYNGEE. Trimming took off 3 bases at V and 10 bases at J, with 11 bases between the two ends. This CDR3 reads CASSEGFYSPLHF. In DNA, the CDR3 is TGTGCCAGCAGCGAGGGGTTTTACTCACCCCTCCACTTT.

The rearrangement joins TRBV7-3 to TRBJ2-1; 8 positions match TRBD1. This CDR3 contains 15 residues. V lost 5 bases and J lost 5; bases outside the gene matches: 8. Germline assignment: CDR1 SGHTA and CDR2 FQGTGA. The CDR3 loop is CASSIDRGGHNEQFF. The DNA for the CDR3 is TGTGCCAGCAGCATTGACAGGGGTGGACACAATGAGCAGTTCTTC.

This clonotype has a handful of counts. The V call is TRBV29-1, the J call TRBJ2-2; perhaps TRBD2 as D (7 bases). V was cut by 0 bases and J by 4 bases, with 12 bases left in between. This CDR3 spans 15 amino acids. Germline V gene lookup returns CDR1 SQVTM and CDR2 ANQGSEA. CDR3 sequence (DNA): TGCAGCGTTGAAGAGGGGGGGGCGGGCACCGGGGAGCTGTTTTTT. Protein sequence: CSVEEGGAGTGELFF.